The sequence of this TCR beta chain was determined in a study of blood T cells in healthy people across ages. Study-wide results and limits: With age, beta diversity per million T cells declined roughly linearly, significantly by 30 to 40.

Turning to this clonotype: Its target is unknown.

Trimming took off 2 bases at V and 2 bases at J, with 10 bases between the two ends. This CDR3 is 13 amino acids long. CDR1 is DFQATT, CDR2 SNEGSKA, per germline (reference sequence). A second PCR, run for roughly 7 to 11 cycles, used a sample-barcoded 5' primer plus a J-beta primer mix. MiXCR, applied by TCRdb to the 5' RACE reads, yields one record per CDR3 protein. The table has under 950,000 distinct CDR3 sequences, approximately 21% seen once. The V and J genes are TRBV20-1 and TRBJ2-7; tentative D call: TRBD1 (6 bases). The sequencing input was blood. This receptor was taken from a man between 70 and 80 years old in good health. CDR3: CSARPGTTYEQYF. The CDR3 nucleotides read TGCAGTGCTAGACCAGGGACAACCTACGAGCAGTACTTC.